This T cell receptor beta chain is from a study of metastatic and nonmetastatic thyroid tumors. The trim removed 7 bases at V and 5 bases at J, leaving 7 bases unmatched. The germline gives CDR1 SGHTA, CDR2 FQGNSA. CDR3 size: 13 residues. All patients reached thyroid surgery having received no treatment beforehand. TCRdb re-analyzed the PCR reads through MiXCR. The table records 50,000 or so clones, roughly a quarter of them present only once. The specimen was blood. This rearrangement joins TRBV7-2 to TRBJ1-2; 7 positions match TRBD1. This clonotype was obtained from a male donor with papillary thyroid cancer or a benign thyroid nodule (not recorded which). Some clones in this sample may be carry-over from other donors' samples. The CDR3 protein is CASTPDRQYGYTF. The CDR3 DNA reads TGTGCCAGCACCCCGGACAGGCAATATGGCTACACCTTC.